This T cell receptor (beta chain) was identified during a study of OX40 agonist ivuxolimab in advanced cancers. Profiling relied on immunoSEQ multiplex PCR, and the TCRdb table lists in-frame clones only, not all of them. The data contain roughly 42,000 clones, 90% to 95% of them singletons. CDR1 is MDHEN, CDR2 SYDVKM, per germline. V was shortened by 3 bases and J by 7 bases, with 12 bases between the two germline ends. This CDR3 contains 13 residues. The sequence came from an adult with an advanced solid tumor such as melanoma, head and neck, liver or kidney cancer. The V gene is TRBV28, the J gene TRBJ1-1, with D perhaps matching TRBD1 (6 bases). Specimen: CD4+ or CD8+ T cells sorted from blood, collected in a trial of the OX40 agonist ivuxolimab. This CDR3 is CASSLGARDEAFF. In DNA form, the CDR3 reads TGTGCCAGCAGTTTGGGGGCGCGGGATGAAGCTTTCTTT.